These T cell receptor beta chains were read from a single sample in a study of blood T cell repertoires in COVID-19. TCRdb's copy holds only in-frame clones and misses some; the assay was immunoSEQ multiplex PCR. The sample yields about 200,000 clones, roughly 84% seen once. The sequencing sample was made of peripheral blood. Receptor source: a man between 35 and 55 years old with acute or convalescent COVID-19. The CDR3 runs from the conserved cysteine through the conserved F or W. Fields, in order: clone size, D gene, CDR3 length, J gene, V gene, CDR3 DNA, CDR3 protein. A D gene is named only where the DNA matches it firmly. Clone sizes are given selectively: once, few, many, or a class where the clone is expanded.

NA | TRBD2 | 14 | TRBJ2-2 | TRBV5-4 | TGTGCCAGCAGCCTAACTAGCGAGCCGGGGGAGCTGTTTTTT | CASSLTSEPGELFF
NA | NA | 14 | TRBJ1-2 | TRBV5-1 | TGCGCCAGCAGCCTTACGACAGGCCTAGATGGCTACACCTTC | CASSLTTGLDGYTF
few | TRBD2 | 14 | TRBJ2-5 | TRBV9 | TGTGCCAGCAGCGTTACTAGCGGCCAAGAGACCCAGTACTTC | CASSVTSGQETQYF
many | NA | 15 | TRBJ1-2 | TRBV29-1 | TGCAGCGTTGAAGATCCCCCGGGGGAGGGCTATGGCTACACCTTC | CSVEDPPGEGYGYTF
NA | NA | 13 | TRBJ2-3 | TRBV2 | TGTGCCAGCAGGGACTACATCACAGATACGCAGTATTTT | CASRDYITDTQYF
NA | TRBD1 | 16 | TRBJ1-4 | TRBV4-1 | TGCGCCAGCAGCCAAGGTGGGAGGACAGGGTCTGAAAAACTGTTTTTT | CASSQGGRTGSEKLFF
NA | NA | 15 | TRBJ1-3 | TRBV6-5 | TGTGCCAGCAGTTATGAGGGCCTAGCTGGAAACACCATATATTTT | CASSYEGLAGNTIYF
NA | NA | 13 | TRBJ2-3 | TRBV30 | TGTGCCTGGAGTGCTAGAAAAACAGATACGCAGTATTTT | CAWSARKTDTQYF
few | NA | 12 | TRBJ2-7 | TRBV5-5 | TGTGCCAGCAGCTTCGGGGAGCACGAGCAGTACTTC | CASSFGEHEQYF
NA | NA | 16 | TRBJ1-6 | TRBV7-2 | TGTGCCAGCAGCTTTCAACACACCGGGACATCGACACCCCTCCACTTT | CASSFQHTGTSTPLHF
NA | NA | 13 | TRBJ2-7 | TRBV12-3/TRBV12-4 | TGTGCCAGCAGTCTAAGCCAGGCACAGGAGCAGTACTTC | CASSLSQAQEQYF
NA | NA | 12 | TRBJ2-7 | TRBV2 | TGTGCCAGCAGTGAGCCTCCCCAGAAGCAGTACTTC | CASSEPPQKQYF
once | TRBD1 | 15 | TRBJ1-1 | TRBV7-2 | TGTGCCAGCAGCTTAACAACAGGGACAGGTTACGAAGCTTTCTTT | CASSLTTGTGYEAFF
few | TRBD1 | 15 | TRBJ1-5 | TRBV4-1 | TGCGCCAGCAGCCAAAGGACAGGTAGCAATCAGCCCCAGCATTTT | CASSQRTGSNQPQHF
NA | TRBD1 | 14 | TRBJ2-1 | TRBV11-2 | TGTGCCAGCAGCAGGGGGCCGGGGAGCGATGAGCAGTTCTTC | CASSRGPGSDEQFF
NA | NA | 14 | TRBJ1-5 | TRBV6-5 | TGTGCCAGCAGGGACCGGGGGGAGGGTCAGCCCCAGCATTTT | CASRDRGEGQPQHF
NA | NA | 14 | TRBJ2-7 | TRBV9 | TGTGCCAGCAGCGTAGATCAGGGCAGCTACGAGCAGTACTTC | CASSVDQGSYEQYF
NA | NA | 14 | TRBJ2-7 | TRBV4-3 | TGCGCCAGCAGCCCGGGACATTTGCCCTACGAGCAGTACTTC | CASSPGHLPYEQYF
NA | TRBD1 | 16 | TRBJ1-3 | TRBV4-2 | TGTGCCAGCAGCCAAGATGAGGGGGCTTCTGGAAACACCATATATTTT | CASSQDEGASGNTIYF
NA | TRBD2 | 15 | TRBJ2-4 | TRBV7-2 | TGTGCCAGCAGCTTACCCTCCCAAGCGGGAGGGCGGCCGTACTTC | CASSLPSQAGGRPYF
once | TRBD1 | 16 | TRBJ1-1 | TRBV27 | TGTGCCAGCAGTTTAAAGCAGGGGGCGCAGAGCACTGAAGCTTTCTTT | CASSLKQGAQSTEAFF
NA | NA | 13 | TRBJ1-1 | TRBV12-3/TRBV12-4 | TGTGCCAGCAACAAGGTATACAGCACTGAAGCTTTCTTT | CASNKVYSTEAFF
few | TRBD2 | 15 | TRBJ2-5 | TRBV6-5 | TGTGCCAGCATCCTACTAGCGGGAGGCGGGGAGACCCAGTACTTC | CASILLAGGGETQYF
once | TRBD2 | 16 | TRBJ2-7 | TRBV5-5 | TGTGCCAGCAGCTTAAGACTAGCGGCTAGCTCCTACGAGCAGTACTTC | CASSLRLAASSYEQYF
NA | NA | 15 | TRBJ1-5 | TRBV19 | TGTGCCAGTAGTAGGGGCCCGGGCCCCAATCAGCCCCAGCATTTT | CASSRGPGPNQPQHF
NA | NA | 15 | TRBJ1-2 | TRBV29-1 | TGCAGCGTCCTACTACAGGGTCGTGGGGACTATGGCTACACCTTC | CSVLLQGRGDYGYTF
NA | NA | 15 | TRBJ1-1 | TRBV30 | TGTGCCTGGAGTGTACGTCAGGGTCTGAACACTGAAGCTTTCTTT | CAWSVRQGLNTEAFF
NA | TRBD2 | 16 | TRBJ2-7 | TRBV24-1 | TGTGCCACCAGTGACCTACTAGCGGGAGCTTCCTACGAGCAGTACTTC | CATSDLLAGASYEQYF
NA | TRBD2 | 15 | TRBJ2-1 | TRBV2 | TGTGCCAGCGGGGGAGGACTAGCGGGCTACAATGAGCAGTTCTTC | CASGGGLAGYNEQFF
NA | NA | 11 | TRBJ1-1 | TRBV5-1 | TGCGCCAGCAGGGCCGGGACAGAAGCTTTCTTT | CASRAGTEAFF
NA | TRBD1 | 15 | TRBJ1-2 | TRBV7-2 | TGTGCCAGCAGCTCCGCCGGGACAGGGGCCTATGGCTACACCTTC | CASSSAGTGAYGYTF
NA | NA | 16 | TRBJ2-5 | TRBV7-3 | TGTGCCAGCAGCTTATACAGGCTAGACCGTGAAGAGACCCAGTACTTC | CASSLYRLDREETQYF
NA | TRBD2 | 15 | TRBJ2-7 | TRBV3-1/TRBV3-2 | TGTGCCAGCAGCCCGGCAGGTAGCGGGAACTACGAGCAGTACTTC | CASSPAGSGNYEQYF
NA | TRBD1 | 14 | TRBJ2-7 | TRBV5-8 | TGTGCCAGCAGCTTGCAGGGGGCCCTCTACGAGCAGTACTTC | CASSLQGALYEQYF
NA | TRBD1 | 12 | TRBJ2-1 | TRBV19 | TGTGCCAGCGGAGGACAGGGGAACGAGCAGTTCTTC | CASGGQGNEQFF
NA | NA | 11 | TRBJ2-2 | TRBV5-4 | TGTGCCACACTAGGAGGCGGGGAGCTGTTTTTT | CATLGGGELFF
NA | NA | 13 | TRBJ2-1 | TRBV5-1 | TGCGCCAGCAGCGTCACAGGCTACAATGAGCAGTTCTTC | CASSVTGYNEQFF
NA | TRBD1 | 16 | TRBJ2-5 | TRBV18 | TGTGCCAGCTCACCAGAGGGGACAGGGATGAGAGAGACCCAGTACTTC | CASSPEGTGMRETQYF
NA | NA | 15 | TRBJ1-1 | TRBV4-1 | TGCGCCAGCAGCCGCGCCGGGGGTTCGGATACTGAAGCTTTCTTT | CASSRAGGSDTEAFF
NA | TRBD2 | 15 | TRBJ2-7 | TRBV6-5 | TGTGCCAGCAGTTTTTTAGCGGGACCCTCCTACGAGCAGTACTTC | CASSFLAGPSYEQYF
NA | NA | 15 | TRBJ2-5 | TRBV24-1 | TGTGCCACCAGTGACGCTGGTAGCCCCCGGGAGACCCAGTACTTC | CATSDAGSPRETQYF
NA | TRBD1 | 17 | TRBJ2-4 | TRBV2 | TGTGCCAGCAGGGCCGGGACAGGCCAACTAGCCAAAAACATTCAGTACTTC | CASRAGTGQLAKNIQYF
NA | NA | 17 | TRBJ2-1 | TRBV5-4 | TGTGCCAGCAGCCCCGAACCTAGGCGGAAGTCCTACAATGAGCAGTTCTTC | CASSPEPRRKSYNEQFF
NA | NA | 17 | TRBJ1-2 | TRBV21-1 | TGTGCCAGCAGCGACCAGAAAACAGGGGGCAGAGACTATGGCTACACCTTC | CASSDQKTGGRDYGYTF
NA | TRBD1 | 14 | TRBJ1-1 | TRBV7-2 | TGTGCCAGCAGCTCCGGGACAGAGAACACTGAAGCTTTCTTT | CASSSGTENTEAFF
NA | NA | 16 | TRBJ1-2 | TRBV6-5 | TGTGCCAGCAGTTACTCAAGAGGGTTCGATGGCTATGGCTACACCTTC | CASSYSRGFDGYGYTF
NA | NA | 11 | TRBJ2-3 | TRBV9 | TGTGCCAGCAGCGGTCTAGATACGCAGTATTTT | CASSGLDTQYF
NA | NA | 13 | TRBJ2-5 | TRBV24-1 | TGTGCCACCCACACGGGGAAGCAAGAGACCCAGTACTTC | CATHTGKQETQYF
NA | NA | 13 | TRBJ1-2 | TRBV29-1 | TGCAGCGCCCAGGCAGGGATTTTACGTGGCTACACCTTC | CSAQAGILRGYTF
NA | NA | 15 | TRBJ2-3 | TRBV9 | TGTGCCAGCAGCCCGCGAGGAGGCTACGGGGATACGCAGTATTTT | CASSPRGGYGDTQYF
NA | TRBD2 | 16 | TRBJ2-3 | TRBV19 | TGTGCCAGTAATGCGCGAGGGGAGGGCGGCACAGATACGCAGTATTTT | CASNARGEGGTDTQYF
once | TRBD1 | 14 | TRBJ1-1 | TRBV7-3 | TGTGCCAGCAGCCAGGACAGGGTCCGTGGTGAAGCTTTCTTT | CASSQDRVRGEAFF
few | TRBD1 | 14 | TRBJ1-1 | TRBV7-2 | TGTGCCAGCAGCTCGAGGACAGGGTTGACTGAAGCTTTCTTT | CASSSRTGLTEAFF
NA | TRBD2 | 14 | TRBJ2-7 | TRBV6-5 | TGTGCCAGCATCATCCGTGGCGGGAGTTACGAGCAGTACTTC | CASIIRGGSYEQYF
NA | NA | 15 | TRBJ2-3 | TRBV5-1 | TGCGCCAGCAGCTTATCCGGGACTAGCACAGATACGCAGTATTTT | CASSLSGTSTDTQYF
NA | TRBD1 | 13 | TRBJ2-7 | TRBV10-3 | TGTGCCATCAGGGAGACAGGGGGTTACGAGCAGTACTTC | CAIRETGGYEQYF
NA | NA | 18 | TRBJ2-4 | TRBV7-3 | TGTGCCAGCAGCTTAACGTTGGGATCGGCAGGGGGAGGAAACATTCAGTACTTC | CASSLTLGSAGGGNIQYF